This is a list of T cell receptor beta chains from one sample in a study of beta chain features in type 1 diabetes. TCRdb keeps only in-frame clones here, not all; method: immunoSEQ multiplex PCR. The table records 900,000 or so clones, about 17% of them present only once. The source material was naive CD4+ T cells from blood. These receptors originate from a woman aged 18-35 years in good health. Both conserved end residues are trimmed from each CDR3. The order of the fields is clone size, D gene, J gene, V gene, CDR3 protein. A D gene is named only where the DNA matches it firmly. Where a row states a size, it is once, few, many or the class of an expanded clone; other rows omit it.

.,.,TRBJ1-1,TRBV28,ASSLYRGSF
few,.,TRBJ2-6,TRBV2,ASYIQGLGANVLT
few,.,TRBJ2-2,TRBV18,ASSPGTVNTGELF
.,TRBD2,TRBJ2-7,TRBV9,ASSLTSGSHEQY
.,TRBD1,TRBJ2-3,TRBV7-3,ASSPQGQGTDTQY
.,TRBD1,TRBJ1-2,TRBV10-3,AISNSGTATNYGYT
.,.,TRBJ2-5,TRBV5-1,ASSGGQETQY
.,TRBD2,TRBJ2-1,TRBV15,ATSRPGLAASGSYNEQF
.,.,TRBJ2-5,TRBV21-1,ASRKTRHLQETQY
.,TRBD2,TRBJ2-1,TRBV5-4,ASRSVAGVAYNEQF
.,TRBD2,TRBJ2-7,TRBV27,ASSRLAGLTEQY
.,.,TRBJ2-7,TRBV28,ASSLGQSYEQY
few,TRBD2,TRBJ2-1,TRBV4-3,ASSQRLSPGTSGRGNEQF
few,TRBD2,TRBJ2-1,TRBV4-1,ASSHDLAGAREQF
.,TRBD2,TRBJ2-3,TRBV27,ASSIRLAGGTYRNTQY
.,TRBD1,TRBJ2-7,TRBV6-5,ASSYGTGGYEQY
.,.,TRBJ2-5,TRBV5-1,ASSLGGPQETQY
.,TRBD1,TRBJ2-2,TRBV10-1,ASRAGQGIGELF
.,TRBD1,TRBJ2-1,TRBV28,ASMGQRGHNEQF
.,.,TRBJ2-1,TRBV5-4,ASSSPRFNEQF
few,.,TRBJ2-7,TRBV4-3,ASSQGPVFSDYEQY
.,.,TRBJ1-1,TRBV28,ASTQGRTEAF
few,TRBD1,TRBJ2-5,TRBV2,ASSEWTGGFETQY
few,TRBD1,TRBJ2-7,TRBV27,ASSLAGTGPYEQY
few,.,TRBJ2-7,TRBV18,ASSPPPGSYEQY
.,TRBD2,TRBJ2-5,TRBV6-5,ASSPSGSLGETQY
.,.,TRBJ2-6,TRBV5-4,ASSPTGTGANVLT
.,.,TRBJ2-5,TRBV7-2,ASSAHPETETQY
.,.,TRBJ2-2,TRBV23-1,ASSLPYEGTGELF
few,.,TRBJ1-1,TRBV15,ATSRDLWKGQNTEAF
few,.,TRBJ1-2,TRBV7-2,ASSQKGQPYGYT
.,TRBD2,TRBJ2-1,TRBV5-1,ASSVILAGGDNEQF
.,.,TRBJ2-6,TRBV5-4,ASSPHPDPSSGANVLT
.,TRBD2,TRBJ2-1,TRBV2,ASGREGQGNEQF
many,.,TRBJ1-1,TRBV11-2,ASSLVGLGTEAF
few,.,TRBJ1-4,TRBV19,ASKTGDATNEKLF
.,.,TRBJ2-1,TRBV18,ASSRPSVSPNNEQF
few,.,TRBJ2-1,TRBV29-1,SAALGVVGSVTEQF
.,TRBD2,TRBJ2-3,TRBV25-1,ASSDSGSGDLGDTQY
few,.,TRBJ2-5,TRBV2,ASTPRDSQETQY
few,TRBD1,TRBJ2-5,TRBV11-2,ASSPNDRGAETQY
few,TRBD2,TRBJ2-3,TRBV5-1,ASSSGLAGPDTQY
few,.,TRBJ2-2,TRBV6-6,ASSRRNGELF
.,TRBD2,TRBJ2-1,TRBV19,ASSLRLAGINEQF
few,.,TRBJ1-2,TRBV7-2,ASSLYRHGYT
few,TRBD1,TRBJ1-2,TRBV6-6,ASQGGIKNYGYT
.,.,TRBJ2-1,TRBV29-1,SVADNEQF
few,.,TRBJ1-3,TRBV28,ASQGNTIY
few,TRBD2,TRBJ2-1,TRBV7-2,ASSLKGTSGSNEQF
.,.,TRBJ1-1,TRBV5-8,ASIKQGFRWTEAF
few,TRBD2,TRBJ2-3,TRBV28,ASSHGGSGTDTQY